The present T cell receptor (beta chain) was sequenced within a study of CD8+ T cells in alopecia areata. Overall study context: A 6-month off-drug phase came after tofacitinib, which had lasted 6 to 18 months.

V lost 5 bases and J 2 bases, leaving 12 bases between the germline ends. CDR1 is SQVTM, CDR2 ANQGSEA, per germline. The CDR3 totals 13 residues. Overall study findings and caveats: Clonality in lesional scalp, especially alopecia totalis/universalis, exceeded that of normal scalp. The study found TCR sharing across patients less clear than in mice, possibly for HLA reasons.

In its sample, this clone was seen a few times. Its matching antigen is unknown. Treatment defined: oral pan-JAK inhibitor, 5-10 mg twice daily. The authors extracted RNA and reverse transcribed it into cDNA as the sequencing template. Using immunoSEQ multiplex PCR, the repertoire was profiled, and TCRdb retains in-frame clones only, with some absent. The sample consists of fewer than 150,000 clones, approximately 59% of them appearing once. Specimen: CD8+ T cells sorted from blood, collected at week 4, from a patient treated with tofacitinib. The chain joins TRBV29-1 to TRBJ1-2, with D perhaps TRBD1 (6 bases). This TCR was sampled from a human donor with alopecia areata. CDR3 region: CSVLSGQNYGYTF. For the CDR3, the DNA is TGCAGCGTTCTTAGCGGACAGAACTATGGCTACACCTTC.